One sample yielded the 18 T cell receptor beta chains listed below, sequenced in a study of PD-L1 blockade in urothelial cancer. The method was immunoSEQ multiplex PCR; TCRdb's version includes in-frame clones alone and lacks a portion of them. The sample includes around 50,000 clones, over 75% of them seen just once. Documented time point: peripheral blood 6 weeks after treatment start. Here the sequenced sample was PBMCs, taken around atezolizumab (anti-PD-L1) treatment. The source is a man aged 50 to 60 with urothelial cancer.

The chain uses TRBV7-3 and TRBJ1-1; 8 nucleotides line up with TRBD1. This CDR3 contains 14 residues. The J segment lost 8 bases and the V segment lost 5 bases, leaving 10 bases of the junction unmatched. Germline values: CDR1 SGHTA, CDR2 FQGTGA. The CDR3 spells CASSISRTGSEAFF. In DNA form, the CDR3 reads TGTGCCAGCAGCATATCAAGGACAGGGTCCGAAGCTTTCTTT.

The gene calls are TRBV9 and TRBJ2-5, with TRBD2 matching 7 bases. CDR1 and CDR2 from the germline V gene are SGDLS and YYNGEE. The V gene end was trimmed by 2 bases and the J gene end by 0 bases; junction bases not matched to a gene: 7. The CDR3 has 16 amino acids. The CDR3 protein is CASSVYNGGYQETQYF. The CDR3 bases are TGTGCCAGCAGCGTGTACAACGGGGGGTACCAAGAGACCCAGTACTTC.

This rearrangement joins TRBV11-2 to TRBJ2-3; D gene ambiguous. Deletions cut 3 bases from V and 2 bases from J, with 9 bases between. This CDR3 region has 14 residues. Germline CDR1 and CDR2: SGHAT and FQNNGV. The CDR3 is CASSFLAFTDTQYF. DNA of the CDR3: TGTGCCAGCAGCTTCCTGGCTTTCACAGATACGCAGTATTTT.

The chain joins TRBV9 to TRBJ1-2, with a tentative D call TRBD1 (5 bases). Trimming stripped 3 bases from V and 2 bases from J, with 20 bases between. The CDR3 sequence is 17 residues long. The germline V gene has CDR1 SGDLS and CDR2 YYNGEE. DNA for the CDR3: TGTGCCAGCAGCGAGCCCCTCGCCCAGGGAATCAACTATGGCTACACCTTC. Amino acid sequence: CASSEPLAQGINYGYTF.

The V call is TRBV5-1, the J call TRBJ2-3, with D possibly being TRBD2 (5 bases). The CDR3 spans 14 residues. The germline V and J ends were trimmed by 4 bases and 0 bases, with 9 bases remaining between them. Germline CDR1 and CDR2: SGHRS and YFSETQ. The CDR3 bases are TGCGCCAGCAGCGCTTCGGGGAGCACAGATACGCAGTATTTT. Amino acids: CASSASGSTDTQYF.

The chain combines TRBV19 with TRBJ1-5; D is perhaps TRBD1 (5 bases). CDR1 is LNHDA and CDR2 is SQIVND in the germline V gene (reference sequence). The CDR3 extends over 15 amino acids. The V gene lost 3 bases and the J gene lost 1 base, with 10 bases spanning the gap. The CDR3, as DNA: TGTGCCAGTAGTATGTCAGGGATAAGCAATCAGCCCCAGCATTTT. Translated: CASSMSGISNQPQHF.

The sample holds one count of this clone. The CDR3 here is CASSPRDRGAYEQYF. The DNA of the CDR3 is TGTGCCAGCAGCCCACGGGACAGGGGGGCCTACGAGCAGTACTTC. The chain couples TRBV9 to TRBJ2-7, with TRBD1 matching over 11 bases. Germline V gene data show CDR1 as SGDLS and CDR2 as YYNGEE. Trimming cost V 4 bases and J 2 bases; bases outside gene matches: 5. The CDR3 spans 15 residues.

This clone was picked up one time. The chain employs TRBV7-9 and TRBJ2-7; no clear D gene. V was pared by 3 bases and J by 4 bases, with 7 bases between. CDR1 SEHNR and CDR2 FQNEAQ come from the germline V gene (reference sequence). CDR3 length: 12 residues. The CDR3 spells CASSLTSYEQYF. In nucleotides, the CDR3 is TGTGCCAGCAGCTTGACTTCGTACGAGCAGTACTTC.

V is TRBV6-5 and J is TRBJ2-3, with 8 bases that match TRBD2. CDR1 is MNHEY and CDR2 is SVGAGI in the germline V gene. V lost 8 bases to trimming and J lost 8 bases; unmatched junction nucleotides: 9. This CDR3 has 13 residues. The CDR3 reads CASRGLAGITQYF. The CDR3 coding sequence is TGTGCCAGCCGAGGGTTAGCGGGAATTACGCAGTATTTT.

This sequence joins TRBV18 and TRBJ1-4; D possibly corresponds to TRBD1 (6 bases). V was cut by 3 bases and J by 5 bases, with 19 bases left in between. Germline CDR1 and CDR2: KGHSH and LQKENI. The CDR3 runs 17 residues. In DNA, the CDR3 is TGTGCCAGCTCACCGGTCTCGTCCGGGGGGGCGAATGAAAAACTGTTTTTT. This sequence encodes CASSPVSSGGANEKLFF.

DNA of the CDR3: TGTGCCAGCAGCCCCGCGGAGACAACGAGGGCCGGGGAGCTGTTTTTT. This gives the protein CASSPAETTRAGELFF. The chain uses TRBV11-2 and TRBJ2-2; a weak D match, TRBD2 (5 bases). V was pared by 5 bases and J by 6 bases, with 19 bases between. Germline CDR1 and CDR2: SGHAT and FQNNGV. The CDR3 has 16 residues.

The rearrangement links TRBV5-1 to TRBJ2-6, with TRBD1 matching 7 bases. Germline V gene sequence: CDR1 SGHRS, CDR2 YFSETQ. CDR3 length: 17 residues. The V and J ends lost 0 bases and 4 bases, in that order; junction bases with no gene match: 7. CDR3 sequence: CASSLESRGRGANVLTF. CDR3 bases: TGCGCCAGCAGCTTGGAATCCAGGGGGAGAGGGGCCAACGTCCTGACTTTC.

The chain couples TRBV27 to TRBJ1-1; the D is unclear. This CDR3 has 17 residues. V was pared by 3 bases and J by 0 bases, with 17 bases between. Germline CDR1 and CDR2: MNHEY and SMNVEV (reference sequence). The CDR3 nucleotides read TGTGCCAGCAGTTTTTTGACACCATCCTCTATGAACACTGAAGCTTTCTTT. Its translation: CASSFLTPSSMNTEAFF.

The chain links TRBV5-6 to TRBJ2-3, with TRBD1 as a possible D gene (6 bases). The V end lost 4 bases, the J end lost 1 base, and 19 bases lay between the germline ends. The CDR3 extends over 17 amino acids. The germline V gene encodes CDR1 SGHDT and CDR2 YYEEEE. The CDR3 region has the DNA TGTGCCAGCAGCCCCCTGGGGGCAGGGATGGGCACAGATACGCAGTATTTT. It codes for CASSPLGAGMGTDTQYF.

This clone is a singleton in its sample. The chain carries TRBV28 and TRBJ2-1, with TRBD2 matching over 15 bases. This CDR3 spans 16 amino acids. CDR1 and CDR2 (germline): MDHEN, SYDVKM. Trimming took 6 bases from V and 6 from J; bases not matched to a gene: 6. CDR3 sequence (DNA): TGTGCCAGCAGATACTGGACTAGCGGGAGGGCCAATGAGCAGTTCTTC. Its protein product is CASRYWTSGRANEQFF.

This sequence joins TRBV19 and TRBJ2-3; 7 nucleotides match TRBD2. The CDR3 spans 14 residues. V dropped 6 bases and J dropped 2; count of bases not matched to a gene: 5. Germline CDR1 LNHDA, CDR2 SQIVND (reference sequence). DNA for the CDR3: TGTGCCAGTAGAAGAAGCGGGATCACAGATACGCAGTATTTT. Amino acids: CASRRSGITDTQYF.

The CDR3 spells CASRAGGNTGELFF. The CDR3 coding sequence is TGTGCCAGCAGGGCAGGGGGAAACACCGGGGAGCTGTTTTTT. The V gene is TRBV27, the J gene TRBJ2-2; the match to TRBD1 covers 7 bases. CDR1 is MNHEY, CDR2 SMNVEV, per germline (reference sequence). The CDR3 runs 14 residues. Trimming removed 6 bases from V and 2 bases from J; junction bases left unmatched: 3.

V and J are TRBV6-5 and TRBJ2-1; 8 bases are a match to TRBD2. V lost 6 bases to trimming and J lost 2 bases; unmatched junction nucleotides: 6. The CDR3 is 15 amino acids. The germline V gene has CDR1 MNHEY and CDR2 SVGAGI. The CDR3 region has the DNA TGTGCCAGCAGCCTCAGCGGGAGCCCCTACAATGAGCAGTTCTTC. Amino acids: CASSLSGSPYNEQFF.